The rows below give T cell receptor beta chains drawn from one sample of a study of regulatory T cells in long-lasting Graves disease. TCRdb processed the multiplex PCR reads anew with MiXCR; each CDR3 protein has one entry. The table has under 300,000 distinct CDR3 sequences, 20% seen once; the top ten hold around 14%. Specimen: peripheral blood mononuclear cells (PBMCs), collected at new diagnosis, from a patient treated with antithyroid drugs. The receptors stem from a female donor with Graves disease. The CDR3 runs from the conserved cysteine through the conserved F or W. D genes are given only for firm matches. The size entry is marked missing in some rows and otherwise reads once, few, many or a size class.

>TRBJ2-3|.|many|TRBV4-3
CASSQGPSTDTQYF
TGCGCCAGCAGCCAAGGTCCCAGCACAGATACGCAGTATTTT
>TRBJ1-1|.|many|TRBV7-2
CASSLGLRGPEAFF
TGCGCCAGCAGCCTAGGGCTTCGGGGTCCTGAAGCTTTCTTT
>TRBJ1-3|.|.|TRBV29-1
CSGRISGNTIYF
TGCAGCGGAAGGATCTCTGGAAACACCATATATTTT
>TRBJ1-2|.|.|TRBV19
CASSRDFNLLNYGYTF
TGTGCCAGTAGCAGGGATTTTAACCTACTCAACTATGGCTACACCTTC
>TRBJ2-1|.|.|TRBV6-1
CATRESAYNEQFF
TGTGCCACCCGGGAGAGCGCCTACAATGAGCAGTTCTTC
>TRBJ2-3|.|many|TRBV7-7
CASSIRPGEGTQYF
TGTGCCAGCAGCATCCGGCCAGGTGAAGGGACGCAGTATTTT
>TRBJ2-7|TRBD2|.|TRBV4-1
CASSQLGTSGVYEQYF
TGCGCCAGCAGCCAACTAGGGACTAGCGGAGTCTACGAGCAGTACTTC
>TRBJ2-5|TRBD2|.|TRBV20-1
CSATDGGETQYF
TGCAGTGCAACCGACGGGGGGGAGACCCAGTACTTC
>TRBJ2-7|TRBD2|many|TRBV20-1
CSASGRRVSYEQYF
TGCAGTGCTAGCGGGAGGAGAGTTAGCTACGAGCAGTACTTC
>TRBJ2-5|.|many|TRBV14
CASSPSRWETQYF
TGTGCCAGCAGCCCCAGCAGATGGGAGACCCAGTACTTC
>TRBJ2-1|.|few|TRBV6-6
CASSYSIHAREYNEQFF
TGTGCCAGCAGTTACTCGATTCACGCCCGGGAGTACAATGAGCAGTTCTTC
>TRBJ2-1|.|many|TRBV29-1
CSVGGQGGSDEQFF
TGCAGCGTTGGAGGTCAGGGGGGCTCCGATGAGCAGTTCTTC
>TRBJ1-2|.|many|TRBV4-3
CASSQVGTRSAHGYTF
TGCGCCAGCAGCCAAGTCGGGACCCGCTCGGCCCATGGCTACACCTTC
>TRBJ1-2|TRBD1|.|TRBV7-3
CASSPTGTGSGYTF
TGTGCCAGCAGTCCAACCGGGACAGGGAGTGGCTACACCTTC
>TRBJ2-2|.|few|TRBV7-9
CASSFSSRRGTGELFF
TGTGCCAGCAGCTTTAGTAGCCGGAGAGGCACCGGGGAGCTGTTTTTT
>TRBJ2-7|TRBD2|many|TRBV20-1
CSARPGLAYEQYF
TGCAGTGCCAGACCGGGACTAGCCTACGAGCAGTACTTC
>TRBJ1-2|TRBD1|many|TRBV7-9
CASTSYMDRQAYGYTF
TGTGCCAGCACCTCATATATGGACAGGCAAGCCTATGGCTACACCTTC
>TRBJ2-2|.|once|TRBV3-2
CATRSGTGGYSTGELFF
TGTGCCACGAGATCCGGGACAGGGGGTTATAGCACCGGGGAGCTGTTTTTC
>TRBJ1-4|.|many|TRBV15
CATSRAKNEKLFF
TGTGCCACCAGCAGAGCAAAAAATGAAAAACTGTTTTTT
>TRBJ2-3|.|few|TRBV4-3
CASSPDRPATGTDTQYF
TGCGCCAGCAGCCCGGACCGACCTGCTACGGGCACAGATACGCAGTATTTT
>TRBJ1-1|.|.|TRBV20-1
CSTTRGLGTSYLNTEAFF
TGCAGTACAACTAGAGGACTGGGGACCTCATATTTGAACACTGAAGCTTTCTTT
>TRBJ2-3|.|many|TRBV20-1
CSARGKRVRTDTQYF
TGCAGTGCTAGGGGGAAGCGGGTCCGCACAGATACGCAGTATTTT
>TRBJ2-1|TRBD2|many|TRBV24-1
CATSDPTSGGANEQFF
TGTGCCACCAGTGACCCTACTAGCGGGGGGGCCAATGAGCAGTTCTTC
>TRBJ2-3|TRBD2|many|TRBV12-3/TRBV12-4
CASSLTSGIDTQYF
TGTGCCAGCAGTTTAACTAGCGGGATAGATACGCAGTATTTT
>TRBJ2-7|TRBD1|many|TRBV12-3/TRBV12-4
CASSSPGGKSYEQYF
TGTGCCAGCAGTTCACCAGGGGGTAAATCCTACGAGCAGTACTTC
>TRBJ1-6|.|.|TRBV27
CASSPRGFYNSPLHF
TGTGCCAGCAGCCCCCGGGGATTCTATAATTCACCCCTCCACTTT
>TRBJ1-4|.|.|TRBV15
CATRENSGWREKLFF
TGTGCCACCAGAGAAAACTCGGGGTGGAGGGAAAAACTGTTTTTT
>TRBJ1-5|.|many|TRBV18
CASSLSQASRNQPQHF
TGTGCCAGCTCACTTAGTCAGGCCTCTAGGAATCAGCCCCAGCATTTT
>TRBJ1-5|TRBD1|many|TRBV12-3/TRBV12-4
CASSYHRGNQPQHF
TGTGCCAGCAGTTACCACAGGGGAAATCAGCCCCAGCATTTT
>TRBJ1-4|.|.|TRBV6-1
CASSDYFTALNEKLFF
TGCGCCAGCAGTGATTATTTTACGGCCCTTAATGAAAAACTGTTTTTT
>TRBJ2-3|.|few|TRBV9
CASSVGVRGTDTQYF
TGTGCCAGCAGCGTAGGGGTGAGGGGCACAGATACGCAGTATTTT
>TRBJ2-1|TRBD2|.|TRBV19
CASSTLAGGFNEQFF
TGTGCCAGTAGTACCTTAGCGGGGGGGTTCAATGAGCAGTTCTTC
>TRBJ2-3|TRBD1|many|TRBV7-2
CASSLEGTVFDF
TGTGCCAGCAGCTTAGAAGGGACAGTATTTGATTTT
>TRBJ2-7|.|few|TRBV5-6
CASHFEAREQYF
TGTGCCAGCCACTTTGAGGCGCGCGAGCAGTACTTC
>TRBJ1-2|.|many|TRBV15
CATSGYSSNYGYTF
TGTGCCACCAGCGGGTACAGCTCTAACTATGGCTACACCTTC
>TRBJ2-2|TRBD2|.|TRBV7-2
CASSPLAGGAGELFF
TGTGCCAGCAGCCCCTTAGCGGGAGGGGCGGGGGAGCTGTTTTTT
>TRBJ2-2|.|many|TRBV3-1
CASSRGPGTGELFF
TGTGCCAGCAGCCGGGGCCCGGGAACCGGGGAGCTGTTTTTT
>TRBJ2-7|.|many|TRBV12-3/TRBV12-4
CASSLRDYEQYF
TGTGCCAGCAGCCTCAGGGACTACGAGCAGTACTTC
>TRBJ1-1|.|many|TRBV5-1
CASSAGLYTEAFF
TGCGCCAGCAGCGCGGGCCTTTACACTGAAGCTTTCTTT
>TRBJ1-5|TRBD1|.|TRBV15
CATSRRTGEQPQHF
TGTGCCACCAGCAGAAGGACAGGGGAGCAGCCCCAGCATTTT
>TRBJ2-6|TRBD1|.|TRBV6-1
CASSTGTAISGANVLTF
TGTGCCAGCAGTACCGGGACAGCAATCTCTGGGGCCAACGTCCTGACTTTC
>TRBJ2-5|.|many|TRBV11-2
CASSLERETQYF
TGTGCCAGCAGCTTAGAGAGGGAGACCCAGTACTTC
>TRBJ1-4|.|many|TRBV28
CASSRPEGNEKLFF
TGTGCCAGCAGTCGACCGGAGGGTAATGAAAAACTGTTTTTT
>TRBJ1-2|.|few|TRBV27
CASTRGQGRDGGGYTF
TGTGCCAGTACCCGGGGTCAAGGCAGGGATGGAGGTGGCTACACCTTC
>TRBJ2-1|TRBD1|many|TRBV3-1
CASSTGQGNNNEQFF
TGTGCCAGCAGCACGGGACAGGGCAACAACAATGAGCAGTTCTTC
>TRBJ2-4|.|.|TRBV4-3
CASSQDLSASSSYNEQYF
TGCGCCAGCAGCCAAGATCTTTCCGCTTCAAGCTCCTACAATGAGCAGTACTTC
>TRBJ2-1|TRBD1|many|TRBV6-5
CASSYGQGAWNEQFF
TGTGCCAGCAGTTACGGGCAGGGGGCTTGGAATGAGCAGTTCTTC
>TRBJ2-3|.|many|TRBV19
CASSEWSDTQYF
TGTGCCAGTAGTGAATGGTCAGATACGCAGTATTTT
>TRBJ2-3|.|many|TRBV24-1
CATQAGVTDTQYF
TGTGCCACCCAAGCGGGTGTCACAGATACGCAGTATTTT
>TRBJ2-1|.|many|TRBV12-3/TRBV12-4
CASSLAEYNEQFF
TGTGCCAGCAGTTTAGCTGAGTACAATGAGCAGTTCTTC
>TRBJ2-1|.|.|TRBV20-1
CSARGPQEQFF
TGCAGTGCTAGGGGTCCTCAGGAGCAGTTCTTC
>TRBJ2-6|.|many|TRBV6-1
CASRPLISGANVLTF
TGTGCCAGCAGGCCTCTCATCTCTGGGGCCAACGTCCTGACTTTC
>TRBJ1-2|.|many|TRBV12-3/TRBV12-4
CASSPDPDGYTF
TGTGCCAGCAGCCCCGACCCGGATGGCTACACCTTC
>TRBJ2-7|.|many|TRBV27
CASSLLYPRYEQYF
TGTGCCAGCAGTTTATTATACCCGCGATACGAGCAGTACTTC
>TRBJ2-2|.|.|TRBV25-1
CASSRDNTGELFF
TGTGCCAGCAGTCGGGACAACACCGGGGAGCTGTTTTTT